This note documents a single TCR beta chain sequence. The sample contains more than one DNA sequence encoding this CDR3. The Seattle patients joined while their infection was active and were tracked longitudinally afterward. The data were obtained in a study of blood T cell repertoires in COVID-19. Study information: The study drew acute and convalescent COVID-19 samples from the United States, Italy and Spain. T cells, B-cell-depleted T cells, or PBMCs provided the cDNA or gDNA that served as material.

Germline values: CDR1 MNHNS, CDR2 SASEGT. CDR3 size: 15 residues. V shed 0 bases, J shed 4 bases, and the junction held 3 bases outside the gene matches. In the original processing: Amplifying reference gene primers gave estimates of nucleated cell counts. The repertoire was sequenced with immunoSEQ multiplex PCR; TCRdb's copy has only in-frame clones and lacks some. V and J calls plus clone size are reproduced from that table; the DNA served to infer D and trimming. Found here are 150,000 or so clones, 75% to 90% of them singletons; the top ten hold around 4.5%. This clonotype was sampled from a man aged 55 to 69 with COVID-19, enrolled during active disease. Sequencing was carried out using peripheral blood. This sequence joins TRBV6-1 and TRBJ1-5; 7 nucleotides line up with TRBD1. The CDR3 protein is CASSEAGQRNQPQHF. The CDR3 nucleotides read TGTGCCAGCAGTGAAGCGGGACAGAGAAATCAGCCCCAGCATTTT.